Detailed here is one T cell receptor beta chain. Its antigen is not identified. The sample originates from a study of CD8 T cell repertoires and HIV-1 epitope variants. About the study: Twenty-five autologous and known Gag and Nef epitope variant peptides each stimulated T cells separately. Controls included no peptide, Ebola AY9 epitope, and a CMV, EBV, flu pool.

Regarding the study as a whole: Some ten TCR beta clonotypes were antigen-specific, more than five apparently recognizing autologous or escape variants.

Using immunoSEQ multiplex PCR, the repertoire was profiled, and TCRdb retains in-frame clones only, with some absent. The profile shows over a thousand clones, about 75% of them singletons. The receptor comes from a male donor with HIV. Sequencing was done on a sample of cultured CD8+ T cells derived from PBMCs.

DNA of the CDR3: TGTGCCAGCAGTTTGGGGACTCCCGCCTACGAGCAGTACTTC. Translating it yields CASSLGTPAYEQYF. The rearrangement joins TRBV28 to TRBJ2-7, with D possibly being TRBD2 (6 bases). CDR1 and CDR2 (germline): MDHEN, SYDVKM. There are 14 residues in the CDR3. V was pared by 3 bases and J by 2 bases, with 11 bases between.